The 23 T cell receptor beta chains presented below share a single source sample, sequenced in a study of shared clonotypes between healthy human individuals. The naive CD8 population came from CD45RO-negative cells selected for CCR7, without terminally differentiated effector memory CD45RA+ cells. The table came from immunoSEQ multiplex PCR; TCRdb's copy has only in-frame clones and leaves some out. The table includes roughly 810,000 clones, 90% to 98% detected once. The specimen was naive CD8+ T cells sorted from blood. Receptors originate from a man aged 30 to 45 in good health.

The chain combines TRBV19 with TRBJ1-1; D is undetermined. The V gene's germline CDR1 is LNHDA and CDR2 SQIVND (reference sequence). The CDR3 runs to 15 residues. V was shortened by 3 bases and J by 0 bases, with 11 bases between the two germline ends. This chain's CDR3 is CASSITGTMNTEAFF. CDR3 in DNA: TGTGCCAGTAGTATTACGGGAACGATGAACACTGAAGCTTTCTTT.

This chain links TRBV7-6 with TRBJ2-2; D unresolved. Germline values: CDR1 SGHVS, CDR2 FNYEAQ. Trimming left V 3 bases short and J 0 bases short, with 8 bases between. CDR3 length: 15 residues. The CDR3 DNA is TGTGCCAGCAGCTTTAGTGCTACGAACACCGGGGAGCTGTTTTTT. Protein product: CASSFSATNTGELFF.

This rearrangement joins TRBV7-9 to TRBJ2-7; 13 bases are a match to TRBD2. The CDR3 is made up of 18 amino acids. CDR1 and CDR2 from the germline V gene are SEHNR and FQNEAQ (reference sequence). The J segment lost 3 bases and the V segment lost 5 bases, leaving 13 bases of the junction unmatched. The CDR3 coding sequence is TGTGCCAGCAGCCTTCCCGGGACTAGCGGGATCAGAAGCTACGAGCAGTACTTC. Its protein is CASSLPGTSGIRSYEQYF.

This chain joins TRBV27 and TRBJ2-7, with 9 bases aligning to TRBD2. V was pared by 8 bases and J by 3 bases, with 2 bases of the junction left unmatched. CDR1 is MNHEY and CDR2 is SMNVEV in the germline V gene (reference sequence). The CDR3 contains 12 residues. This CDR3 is CASSTSGYEQYF. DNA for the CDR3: TGTGCCAGCTCGACTAGCGGCTACGAGCAGTACTTC.

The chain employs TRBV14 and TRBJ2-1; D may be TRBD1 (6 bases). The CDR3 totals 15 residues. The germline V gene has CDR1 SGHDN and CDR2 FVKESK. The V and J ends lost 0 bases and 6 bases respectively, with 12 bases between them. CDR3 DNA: TGTGCCAGCAGCCAAGACTGGGGCAGGGGCAATGAGCAGTTCTTC. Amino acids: CASSQDWGRGNEQFF. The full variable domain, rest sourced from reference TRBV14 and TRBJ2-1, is EAGVTQFPSHSVIEKGQTVTLRCDPISGHDNLYWYRRVMGKEIKFLLHFVKESKQDESGMPNNRFLAERTGGTYSTLKVQPAELEDSGVYFCASSQDWGRGNEQFFGPGTRLTVL.

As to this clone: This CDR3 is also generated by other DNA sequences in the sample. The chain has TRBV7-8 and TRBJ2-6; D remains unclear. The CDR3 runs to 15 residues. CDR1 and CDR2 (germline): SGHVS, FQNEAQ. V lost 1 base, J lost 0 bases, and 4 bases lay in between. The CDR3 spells CASSLGDSGANVLTF. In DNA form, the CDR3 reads TGTGCCAGCAGCTTAGGGGACTCTGGGGCCAACGTCCTGACTTTC.

The DNA for the CDR3 is TGTGCCAGCAGCCCCGGACTAGCGGGAATCAATGAGCAGTTCTTC. This translates into CASSPGLAGINEQFF. The chain recombines TRBV11-2 with TRBJ2-1; TRBD2 aligns across 12 bases. J gave up 6 bases and V 5 bases, and 5 bases lay outside the gene matches. CDR3 length: 15 residues. Germline V gene data show CDR1 as SGHAT and CDR2 as FQNNGV. Using reference TRBV11-2 and TRBJ2-1 for the parts outside the CDR3, the full variable domain is EAGVAQSPRYKIIEKRQSVAFWCNPISGHATLYWYQQILGQGPKLLIQFQNNGVVDDSQLPKDRFSAERLKGVDSTLKIQPAKLEDSAVYLCASSPGLAGINEQFFGPGTRLTVL.

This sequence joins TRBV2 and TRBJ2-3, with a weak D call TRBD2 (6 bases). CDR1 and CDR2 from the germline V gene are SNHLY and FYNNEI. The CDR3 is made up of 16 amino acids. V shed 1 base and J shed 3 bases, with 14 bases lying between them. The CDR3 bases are TGTGCCAGCAGTGAAGAGGAGGGCAGCACTACAGATACGCAGTATTTT. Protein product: CASSEEEGSTTDTQYF.

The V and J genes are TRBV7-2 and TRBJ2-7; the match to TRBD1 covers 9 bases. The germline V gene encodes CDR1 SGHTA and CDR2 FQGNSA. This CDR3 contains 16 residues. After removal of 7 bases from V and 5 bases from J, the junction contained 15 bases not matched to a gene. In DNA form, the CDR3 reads TGTGCCAGCACCAGTTGGGTACCGGGACAGGGTCACGAGCAGTACTTC. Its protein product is CASTSWVPGQGHEQYF.

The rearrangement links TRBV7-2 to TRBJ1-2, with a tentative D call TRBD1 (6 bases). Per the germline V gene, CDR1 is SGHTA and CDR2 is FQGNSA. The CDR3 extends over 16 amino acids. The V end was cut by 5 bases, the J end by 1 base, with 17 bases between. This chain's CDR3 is CASSLPRGGINYGYTF. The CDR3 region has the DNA TGTGCCAGCAGCCTCCCGCGGGGGGGCATTAACTATGGCTACACCTTC.

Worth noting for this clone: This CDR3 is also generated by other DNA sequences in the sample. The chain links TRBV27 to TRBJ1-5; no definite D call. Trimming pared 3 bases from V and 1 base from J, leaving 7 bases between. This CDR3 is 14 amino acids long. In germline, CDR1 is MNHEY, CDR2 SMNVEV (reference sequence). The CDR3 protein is CASSLPGSNQPQHF. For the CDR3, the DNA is TGTGCCAGCAGTTTGCCCGGCAGCAATCAGCCCCAGCATTTT.

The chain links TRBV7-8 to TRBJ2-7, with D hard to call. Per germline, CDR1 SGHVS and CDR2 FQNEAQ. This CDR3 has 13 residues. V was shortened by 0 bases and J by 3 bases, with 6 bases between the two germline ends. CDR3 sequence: CASSLALSYEQYF. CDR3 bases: TGTGCCAGCAGCTTAGCGCTAAGCTACGAGCAGTACTTC.

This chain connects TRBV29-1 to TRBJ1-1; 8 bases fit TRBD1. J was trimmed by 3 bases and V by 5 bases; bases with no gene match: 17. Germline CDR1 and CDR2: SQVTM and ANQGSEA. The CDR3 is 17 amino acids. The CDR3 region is CSVRGQEGRVKDTEAFF. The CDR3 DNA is TGCAGCGTTAGGGGACAGGAGGGGCGCGTTAAGGACACTGAAGCTTTCTTT.

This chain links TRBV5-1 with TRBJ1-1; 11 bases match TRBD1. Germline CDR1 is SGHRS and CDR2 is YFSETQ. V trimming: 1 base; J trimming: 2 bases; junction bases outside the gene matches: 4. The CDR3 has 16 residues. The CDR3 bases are TGCGCCAGCAGCTTGAGGACAGGGGGCTATAACACTGAAGCTTTCTTT. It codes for CASSLRTGGYNTEAFF.

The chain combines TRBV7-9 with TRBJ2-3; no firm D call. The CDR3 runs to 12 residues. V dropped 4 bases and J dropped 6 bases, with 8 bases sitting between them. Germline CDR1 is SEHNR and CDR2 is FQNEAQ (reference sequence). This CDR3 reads CASSYAGDTQYF. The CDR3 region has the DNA TGTGCCAGCAGCTATGCCGGGGATACGCAGTATTTT.

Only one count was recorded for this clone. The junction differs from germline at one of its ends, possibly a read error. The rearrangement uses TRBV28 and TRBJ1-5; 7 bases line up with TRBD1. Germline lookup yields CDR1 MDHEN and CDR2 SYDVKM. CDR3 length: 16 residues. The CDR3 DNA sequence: TGTGCCAGCAGCCTCCCGACAGGGAAGAGCAATCAGCTCCAGCATTTT. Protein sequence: CASSLPTGKSNQLQHF.

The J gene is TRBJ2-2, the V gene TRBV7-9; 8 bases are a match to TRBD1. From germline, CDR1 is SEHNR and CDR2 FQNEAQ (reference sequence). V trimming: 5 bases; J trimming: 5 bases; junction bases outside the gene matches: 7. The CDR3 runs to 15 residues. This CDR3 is CASSRKDRETGELFF. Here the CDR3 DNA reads TGTGCCAGCAGCCGCAAGGACAGGGAGACCGGGGAGCTGTTTTTT. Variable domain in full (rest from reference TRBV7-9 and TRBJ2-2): DTGVSQNPRHKITKRGQNVTFRCDPISEHNRLYWYRQTLGQGPEFLTYFQNEAQLEKSRLLSDRFSAERPKGSFSTLEIQRTEQGDSAMYLCASSRKDRETGELFFGEGSRLTVL.

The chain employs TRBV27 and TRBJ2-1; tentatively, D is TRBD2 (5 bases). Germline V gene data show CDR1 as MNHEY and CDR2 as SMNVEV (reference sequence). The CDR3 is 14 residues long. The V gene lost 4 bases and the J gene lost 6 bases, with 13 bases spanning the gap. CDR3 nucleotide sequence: TGTGCCAGCAGTTGGGCGGGTTTAGGCAATGAGCAGTTCTTC. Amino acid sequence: CASSWAGLGNEQFF.

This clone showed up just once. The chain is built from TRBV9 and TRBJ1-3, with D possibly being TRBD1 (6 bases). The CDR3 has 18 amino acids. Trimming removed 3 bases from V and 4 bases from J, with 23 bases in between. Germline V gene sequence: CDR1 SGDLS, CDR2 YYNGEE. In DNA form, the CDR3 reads TGTGCCAGCAGCGCGTTATTCTATCCCCGACAGGTAGGAAACACCATATATTTT. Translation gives CASSALFYPRQVGNTIYF. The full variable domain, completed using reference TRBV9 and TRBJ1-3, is DSGVTQTPKHLITATGQRVTLRCSPRSGDLSVYWYQQSLDQGLQFLIQYYNGEERAKGNILERFSAQQFPDLHSELNLSSLELGDSALYFCASSALFYPRQVGNTIYFGEGSWLTVV.

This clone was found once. The CDR3: CASSYFRGTNQPQHF. DNA of the CDR3: TGTGCCAGCAGCTATTTCAGGGGGACAAATCAGCCCCAGCATTTT. The chain links TRBV5-6 to TRBJ1-5; 7 bases are shared with TRBD1. With V trimmed by 3 bases and J by 4 bases, 7 bases remained unmatched. Germline assignment: CDR1 SGHDT and CDR2 YYEEEE. This CDR3 region has 15 residues.

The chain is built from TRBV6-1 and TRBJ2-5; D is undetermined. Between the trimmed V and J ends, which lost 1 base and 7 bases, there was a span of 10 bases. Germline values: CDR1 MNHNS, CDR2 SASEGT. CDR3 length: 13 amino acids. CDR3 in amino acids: CASSEGAGWTQYF. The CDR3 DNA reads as TGTGCCAGCAGTGAAGGTGCCGGTTGGACCCAGTACTTC.

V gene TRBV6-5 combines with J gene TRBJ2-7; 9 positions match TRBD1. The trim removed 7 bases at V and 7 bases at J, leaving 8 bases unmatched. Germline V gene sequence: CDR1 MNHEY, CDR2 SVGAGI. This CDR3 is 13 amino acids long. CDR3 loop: CASTDRGTLEQYF. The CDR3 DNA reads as TGTGCCAGCACCGACAGGGGGACCCTGGAGCAGTACTTC.

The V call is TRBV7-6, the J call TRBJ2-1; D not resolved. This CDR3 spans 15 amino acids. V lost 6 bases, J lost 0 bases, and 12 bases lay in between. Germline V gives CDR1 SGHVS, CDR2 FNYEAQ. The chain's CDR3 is CASSTRLGSYNEQFF. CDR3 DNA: TGTGCCAGCAGTACGAGATTGGGCTCCTACAATGAGCAGTTCTTC.